This T cell receptor beta chain is drawn from a study of early T cells in non-severe SARS-CoV-2 infection. Study at large: It was bulk RNA from unsorted whole blood that was sequenced, and the chains were unpaired.

Unique molecular identifiers tagged individual cDNA molecules. TCRdb called the 5' RACE reads again in MiXCR, with one record for every CDR3 protein. In the table there are 68,000 or so distinct CDR3 sequences, 12% of which are singletons. Remarks on this clonotype: Its target is not known.

General study results and limits: The VDJdb matching leaned toward anti-spike CD8 responses and overlooked private and CD4 specificities.

This TCR derives from an adult who was a healthcare worker with PCR-confirmed SARS-CoV-2 infection or an uninfected control (not recorded which). The sample comprised whole blood.

CDR3 sequence: CASSRSSRGETQYF. CDR3 in DNA: TGTGCCAGCAGCCGATCGTCCCGGGGGGAGACCCAGTACTTC. The gene calls are TRBV3-1 and TRBJ2-5, with D perhaps matching TRBD2 (6 bases). Trimming shortened V by 4 bases and J by 5 bases, and 14 bases separated the two germline ends. The V gene's germline CDR1 is LGHDT and CDR2 YNNKEL (reference sequence). CDR3 length: 14 residues.